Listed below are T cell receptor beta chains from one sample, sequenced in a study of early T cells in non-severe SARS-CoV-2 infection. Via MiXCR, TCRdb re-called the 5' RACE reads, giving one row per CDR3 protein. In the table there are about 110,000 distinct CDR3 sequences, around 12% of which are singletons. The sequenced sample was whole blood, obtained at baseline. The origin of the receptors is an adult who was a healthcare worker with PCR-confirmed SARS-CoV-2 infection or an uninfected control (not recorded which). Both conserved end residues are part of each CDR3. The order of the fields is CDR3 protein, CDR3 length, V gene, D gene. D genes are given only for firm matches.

cdr3_aa: CSVDPGGEKLFF
cdr3_length: 12
v_call: TRBV29-1
d_call: NA

cdr3_aa: CSAAGPGYGNTF
cdr3_length: 12
v_call: TRBV29-1
d_call: NA

cdr3_aa: CASRAQGPNTEAFF
cdr3_length: 14
v_call: TRBV6-5
d_call: NA

cdr3_aa: CASSQYETQYF
cdr3_length: 11
v_call: TRBV14
d_call: NA

cdr3_aa: CSARGAGGTNEKLFF
cdr3_length: 15
v_call: TRBV20-1
d_call: TRBD1

cdr3_aa: CASSKTGGVTDTQYF
cdr3_length: 15
v_call: TRBV13
d_call: TRBD1

cdr3_aa: CASSPRGGTDTGELFF
cdr3_length: 16
v_call: TRBV7-9
d_call: NA

cdr3_aa: CASSYRQATDTQYF
cdr3_length: 14
v_call: TRBV7-8
d_call: NA

cdr3_aa: CASSPDLGGTGNEKLFF
cdr3_length: 17
v_call: TRBV7-6
d_call: TRBD1

cdr3_aa: CASSLPGTGSYEQYF
cdr3_length: 15
v_call: TRBV28
d_call: NA

cdr3_aa: CASSPQRGDEQFF
cdr3_length: 13
v_call: TRBV7-2
d_call: NA

cdr3_aa: CASSTGQGAFANTGELFF
cdr3_length: 18
v_call: TRBV27
d_call: TRBD1

cdr3_aa: CASSVGQRIDGYTF
cdr3_length: 14
v_call: TRBV5-1
d_call: TRBD1

cdr3_aa: CASSVVLTDTQYF
cdr3_length: 13
v_call: TRBV9
d_call: NA

cdr3_aa: CATSWSSGANVLTF
cdr3_length: 14
v_call: TRBV24-1
d_call: NA

cdr3_aa: CASSAGTGGSGYTF
cdr3_length: 14
v_call: TRBV2
d_call: TRBD1

cdr3_aa: CASSLSPAVGELFF
cdr3_length: 14
v_call: TRBV5-1
d_call: NA

cdr3_aa: CASSRRQGRLQETQYF
cdr3_length: 16
v_call: TRBV5-1
d_call: TRBD1

cdr3_aa: CASYSWGLRDYGYTF
cdr3_length: 15
v_call: TRBV7-2
d_call: NA

cdr3_aa: CASSFIPGTRRTDTQYF
cdr3_length: 17
v_call: TRBV5-6
d_call: TRBD2

cdr3_aa: CATWGGTQYF
cdr3_length: 10
v_call: TRBV19
d_call: TRBD2

cdr3_aa: CASTHGTGGNEKLFF
cdr3_length: 15
v_call: TRBV13
d_call: TRBD1

cdr3_aa: CSVLWSSGANVLTF
cdr3_length: 14
v_call: TRBV29-1
d_call: NA

cdr3_aa: CASTPREVPNEKLFF
cdr3_length: 15
v_call: TRBV6-1
d_call: NA

cdr3_aa: CASSPIGGNTEAFF
cdr3_length: 14
v_call: TRBV7-3
d_call: NA

cdr3_aa: CASSRSRRTGGNTGELFF
cdr3_length: 18
v_call: TRBV7-9
d_call: TRBD1

cdr3_aa: CASSFRAGEETGELFF
cdr3_length: 16
v_call: TRBV5-4
d_call: TRBD2

cdr3_aa: CASSSTGTSYYEQYF
cdr3_length: 15
v_call: TRBV5-1
d_call: TRBD2

cdr3_aa: CASSYQGFQETQYF
cdr3_length: 14
v_call: TRBV7-9
d_call: NA

cdr3_aa: CASSLGQGRTPLHF
cdr3_length: 14
v_call: TRBV6-5
d_call: TRBD1

cdr3_aa: CASSLEQTSGSMDTQYF
cdr3_length: 17
v_call: TRBV5-1
d_call: TRBD2

cdr3_aa: CASRRAGLGNTEAFF
cdr3_length: 15
v_call: TRBV12-3/TRBV12-4
d_call: NA

cdr3_aa: CASSSGFSGDTQYF
cdr3_length: 14
v_call: TRBV6-2/TRBV6-3
d_call: NA

cdr3_aa: CASTPTPREGETQYF
cdr3_length: 15
v_call: TRBV2
d_call: NA

cdr3_aa: CASSSTGRNYNSPLHF
cdr3_length: 16
v_call: TRBV27
d_call: NA

cdr3_aa: CASSLLGPGGLSGEQFF
cdr3_length: 17
v_call: TRBV7-6
d_call: NA